A selection of T cell receptor beta chains follows, all from one sample in a study of cytomegalovirus exposure and HLA in healthy donors. The table came from immunoSEQ multiplex PCR; TCRdb's copy has only in-frame clones and leaves some out. The data hold fewer than 200,000 clones, with roughly two thirds observed a single time. The sequenced sample consisted of PBMCs. The receptors here all came from a woman aged 18 to 35 in good health and CMV-seropositive. Each CDR3 is given with its conserved first and last residue.

>TRBJ2-7|TRBV29-1
CSVLGGTSYEQYF
>TRBJ1-6|TRBV6-5
CASSRGLSYNSPLHF
>TRBJ2-2|TRBV10-1
CASSEDRPGTGELFF
>TRBJ1-1|TRBV7-8
CASSLVGDTEAFF
>TRBJ1-5|TRBV6-5
CASSSDRGRQPQHF
>TRBJ1-1|TRBV15
CATSSVNMNTEAFF
>TRBJ1-2|TRBV5-4
CASSLWGWEIRGGYTF
>TRBJ1-2|TRBV28
CASIPQGFYGYTF
>TRBJ2-3|TRBV29-1
CSTRQGGTDTQYF
>TRBJ1-1|TRBV4-2
CASSQERTGTEAFF
>TRBJ1-2|TRBV11-2
CASSQTRREYGYTF
>TRBJ1-1|TRBV11-2
CASSFVGGQAINTEAFF
>-|TRBV30
CAWSVNWGRSEQYF
>TRBJ1-3|TRBV2
CASSSRVPIYF
>TRBJ2-7|TRBV27
CASGKTGPFDEQYF
>-|TRBV19
CASSELAGSEQYF
>TRBJ2-1|TRBV30
CAWSILAGVYNEQFF
>TRBJ2-1|TRBV7-2
CASSFALAVSYNEQFF
>TRBJ2-1|TRBV30
CACNPRGRGPLGKHNEQFF
>TRBJ2-1|TRBV2
CASSEGGQFINEQFF
>TRBJ2-5|TRBV7-2
CASSPRPLLKETQYF
>TRBJ1-3|TRBV9
CASSVAPDRAEYTIYF
>TRBJ1-1|TRBV5-6
CASSSIIEAFF
>TRBJ1-1|TRBV5-1
CASSLWAGLNTEAFF
>TRBJ1-1|TRBV12-5
CASGRDRAEAFF
>TRBJ2-7|TRBV2
CASSEGDRGVYEQYF
>TRBJ1-5|TRBV5-1
CASSRDRLYGNQPQHF
>TRBJ2-1|TRBV2
CASSRDSYNEQFF
>TRBJ1-2|TRBV5-1
CASSGGRGARENGYTF
>TRBJ2-1|TRBV5-6
CASSDGSGEQFF
>TRBJ2-1|TRBV4-1
CASSQEALASPYNEQFF
>TRBJ2-2|TRBV27
CASSPDHTALSGQGRPGELFF
>TRBJ2-1|TRBV5-1
CASSRVGERWGYNEQFF
>TRBJ1-5|TRBV2
CASSEILLRGNSNQPQHF
>TRBJ1-2|TRBV5-1
CASSLYSGHAGYTF
>TRBJ2-3|TRBV25-1
CASSAEFATTDTQYF
>TRBJ2-7|TRBV10-3
CATGGQMNYEQYF
>TRBJ2-7|TRBV11-2
CASSLDHRGLNEQYF
>TRBJ2-3|TRBV2
CASSAWPTQYF
>TRBJ1-4|TRBV28
CASSGRVTNEKLFF
>TRBJ2-3|TRBV5-4
CASSLRRGNTDTQYF
>TRBJ2-5|TRBV2
CASSVQRGGGETQYF